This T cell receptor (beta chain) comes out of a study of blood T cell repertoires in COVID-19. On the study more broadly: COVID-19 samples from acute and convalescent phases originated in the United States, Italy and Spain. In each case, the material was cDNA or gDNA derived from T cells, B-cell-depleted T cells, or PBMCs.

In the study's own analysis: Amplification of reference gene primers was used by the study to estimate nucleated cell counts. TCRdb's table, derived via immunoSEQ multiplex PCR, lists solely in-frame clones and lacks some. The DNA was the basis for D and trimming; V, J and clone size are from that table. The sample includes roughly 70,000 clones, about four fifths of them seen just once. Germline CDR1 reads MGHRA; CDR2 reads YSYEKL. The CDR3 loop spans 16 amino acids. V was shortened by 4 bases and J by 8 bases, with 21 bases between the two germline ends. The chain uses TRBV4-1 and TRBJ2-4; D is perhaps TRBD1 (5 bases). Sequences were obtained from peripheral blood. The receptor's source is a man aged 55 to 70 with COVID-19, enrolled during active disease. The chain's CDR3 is CASSRPEQDLRHIQYF. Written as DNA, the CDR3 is TGCGCCAGCAGCCGTCCCGAACAGGACCTAAGGCACATTCAGTACTTC.